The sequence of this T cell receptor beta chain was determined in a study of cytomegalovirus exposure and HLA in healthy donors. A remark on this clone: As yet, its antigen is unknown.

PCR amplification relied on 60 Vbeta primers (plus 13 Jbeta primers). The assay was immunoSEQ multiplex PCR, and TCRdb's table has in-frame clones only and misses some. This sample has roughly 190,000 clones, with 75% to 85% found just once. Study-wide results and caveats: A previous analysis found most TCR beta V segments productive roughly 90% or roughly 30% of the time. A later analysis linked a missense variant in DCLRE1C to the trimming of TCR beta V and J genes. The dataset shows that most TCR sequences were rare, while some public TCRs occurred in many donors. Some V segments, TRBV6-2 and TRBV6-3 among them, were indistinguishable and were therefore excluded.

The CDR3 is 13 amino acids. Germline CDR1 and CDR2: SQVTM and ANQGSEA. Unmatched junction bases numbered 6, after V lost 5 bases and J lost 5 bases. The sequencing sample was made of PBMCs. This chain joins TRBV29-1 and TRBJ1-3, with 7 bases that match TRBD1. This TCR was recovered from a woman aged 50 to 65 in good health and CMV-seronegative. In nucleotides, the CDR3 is TGCAGCGTTAAAGGGGGCGGCAGAAACACCATATATTTT. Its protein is CSVKGGGRNTIYF. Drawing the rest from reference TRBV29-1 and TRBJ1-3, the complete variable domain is SAVISQKPSRDICQRGTSLTIQCQVDSQVTMMFWYRQQPGQSLTLIATANQGSEATYESGFVIDKFPISRPNLTFSTLTVSNMSPEDSSIYLCSVKGGGRNTIYFGEGSWLTVV.